This TCR beta chain was sequenced during a study of CD8 T cells in ankylosing spondylitis. Study-wide results and caveats: Matched synovial fluid from ankylosing spondylitis patients was reported to be enriched for disease-linked clones.

This clonotype was seen repeatedly, ten times or more. Its antigen is currently unknown. Construction of TCR beta libraries was performed using quantitative 5'-RACE with molecular barcodes. TCRdb passed the 5' RACE reads through MiXCR, listing each CDR3 protein once. The data show 350,000 or so distinct CDR3 sequences, 11% seen once. The sequencing input was blood, either unsorted or a sorted T cell fraction (not recorded which). This receptor was identified in a female donor with ankylosing spondylitis or in good health (not recorded which).

CDR3 protein: CASSYLTGLAGKGYYEQYF. The CDR3 DNA follows: TGTGCCAGCAGTTACCTGACCGGACTAGCGGGAAAAGGATACTACGAGCAGTACTTC. The rearrangement joins TRBV6-5 to TRBJ2-7; 12 bases fit TRBD2. CDR3 length equals 19 residues. Germline V gene lookup returns CDR1 MNHEY and CDR2 SVGAGI. V lost 2 bases and J lost 3; bases outside the gene matches: 14.